This TCR beta chain was identified in a study of blood T cell repertoires in COVID-19. Study in general: Samples representing acute and convalescent COVID-19 were sourced from the United States, Italy and Spain.

Seattle enrolled patients during active infection and tracked them longitudinally. Germline-derived CDR1 and CDR2 are SGHTA and FQGNSA. CDR3 length equals 15 residues. V was clipped by 1 base and J by 1 base, with 10 bases between them. Per the original data handling: Estimation of nucleated cell counts was performed using reference gene primer amplification. Data came from immunoSEQ multiplex PCR; TCRdb stores just in-frame clones and leaves some out. Clonal size and the V and J genes are those of that table, whereas D and trimming came from the DNA. Among 150,000 to 200,000 clones listed, less than 90% were seen once.

The sample was peripheral blood. This chain joins TRBV7-2 and TRBJ2-5; D is possibly TRBD2 (5 bases). The sequence derives from a woman aged 55-70 years with COVID-19, enrolled during active disease. The CDR3 is CASSLDIAGQETQYF. The CDR3 bases are TGTGCCAGCAGCTTAGACATCGCGGGCCAAGAGACCCAGTACTTC.